These 10 T cell receptor beta chains were all obtained from the same sample, sequenced in a study of beta chain features in type 1 diabetes. The antigens of these receptors remain unknown. Broader study findings: Type 1 diabetes patients showed a moderate but significant shortening of TCRB CDR3s in all four CD4+ subsets.

cDNA synthesis used the whole RNA isolate, giving expressed TCRB sequences. This table comes from immunoSEQ multiplex PCR, and its TCRdb copy is limited to in-frame clones, with some not included. The sample lists about 160,000 clones, less than 10% occurring once. Sequencing was done on a sample of central memory CD4+ T cells from blood. Receptors were obtained from a young man with type 1 diabetes.

The rearrangement joins TRBV6-5 to TRBJ1-1, with 7 bases lining up with TRBD1. Germline V gene data show CDR1 as MNHEY and CDR2 as SVGAGI. V gave up 2 bases and J gave up 3 bases; unmatched junction bases: 3. This CDR3 region has 14 residues. The CDR3 loop is CASSYRGGYTEAFF. The CDR3 region has the DNA TGTGCCAGCAGTTACAGAGGGGGCTACACTGAAGCTTTCTTT.

In DNA form, the CDR3 reads TGTGCCAGCGCCGAGCGGGGGACCACAGATACGCAGTATTTT. This sequence encodes CASAERGTTDTQYF. The chain carries TRBV9 and TRBJ2-3; 8 bases align to TRBD2. The trim removed 7 bases at V and 2 bases at J, leaving 6 bases unmatched. The CDR3 extends over 14 amino acids. Germline V lookup: CDR1 SGDLS, CDR2 YYNGEE.

The CDR3 loop is CASSLNFAEVETQYF. The CDR3 coding sequence is TGTGCCAGCAGCTTAAACTTTGCGGAAGTAGAGACCCAGTACTTC. The V gene is TRBV7-2, the J gene TRBJ2-5; D uncertain. Per germline, CDR1 SGHTA and CDR2 FQGNSA. The CDR3 is 15 residues long. V was trimmed by 2 bases and J by 4 bases, leaving 14 bases between them.

This clone was seen only a few times. This chain links TRBV29-1 with TRBJ2-1; 15 bases fit TRBD2. Germline V CDR1 and CDR2: SQVTM, ANQGSEA. V was pared by 6 bases and J by 6 bases, with 6 bases of the junction left unmatched. This CDR3 has 15 amino acids. CDR3 DNA sequence: TGCAGCGTAGCCGGACTAGCGGGAGGGCCCAATGAGCAGTTCTTC. This sequence encodes CSVAGLAGGPNEQFF.

This rearrangement joins TRBV7-7 to TRBJ2-7; 10 bases align to TRBD1. From germline, CDR1 is SSHAT and CDR2 FNYEAQ (reference sequence). This CDR3 is 13 amino acids long. V was pared by 5 bases and J by 5 bases, with 3 bases of the junction left unmatched. The DNA of the CDR3 is TGTGCCAGCAGCAGAGGGACAGGGGACGAGCAGTACTTC. Translating gives CASSRGTGDEQYF.

This chain uses TRBV7-9 with TRBJ2-5, with 11 bases fitting TRBD2. V dropped 0 bases and J dropped 14; count of bases not matched to a gene: 5. The length of the CDR3 is 13 residues. CDR1 is SEHNR, CDR2 FQNEAQ, per germline (reference sequence). The CDR3 DNA reads as TGTGCCAGCAGCTTAGCACTAGCGGGAGTACCCTACTTC. It encodes CASSLALAGVPYF.

This clone was found a few times. The V gene is TRBV7-2, the J gene TRBJ2-1; D is unclear. Trimming took off 5 bases at V and 3 bases at J, with 11 bases between the two ends. CDR1 is SGHTA, CDR2 FQGNSA, per germline. The CDR3 extends over 14 amino acids. This CDR3 is CASSLTRDYNEQFF. In nucleotides, the CDR3 is TGTGCCAGCAGCCTAACGCGAGACTACAATGAGCAGTTCTTC. Variable domain in full (rest from reference TRBV7-2 and TRBJ2-1): GAGVSQSPSNKVTEKGKDVELRCDPISGHTALYWYRQSLGQGLEFLIYFQGNSAPDKSGLPSDRFSAERTGGSVSTLTIQRTQQEDSAVYLCASSLTRDYNEQFFGPGTRLTVL.

This chain joins TRBV30 and TRBJ1-1, with TRBD1 as a possible D gene (5 bases). The CDR3 covers 13 residues. Germline V CDR1 and CDR2: GTSNPN, SVGIG (reference sequence). Trimming removed 1 base at V and 1 base at J, with 7 bases between. In nucleotides, the CDR3 is TGTGCCTGGAGTGGGCAGGGGAACACTGAAGCTTTCTTT. It specifies CAWSGQGNTEAFF.

This clone occurred a few times. Other DNA sequences within the sample encode an identical CDR3. The CDR3: CASSRLAGTGELFF. The CDR3 nucleotides are TGTGCCAGCTCACGACTAGCGGGAACCGGGGAGCTGTTTTTT. The rearrangement uses TRBV18 and TRBJ2-2; the match to TRBD2 covers 11 bases. The CDR3 runs to 14 residues. Losses at the gene ends were 4 bases for V and 5 bases for J; bases not matched to a gene: 0. Germline CDR1 reads KGHSH; CDR2 reads LQKENI.

In nucleotides, the CDR3 is TGCAGCGTTTTGCCCCCAGGTCGGTACGAGCAGTACTTC. It specifies CSVLPPGRYEQYF. The chain links TRBV29-1 to TRBJ2-7; D is unresolved. V lost 5 bases to trimming and J lost 4 bases, with 15 bases between them. There are 13 residues in the CDR3. Germline CDR1 reads SQVTM; CDR2 reads ANQGSEA.